One and the same sample provided the 30 T cell receptor beta chains below, sequenced in a study of blood T cell repertoires in COVID-19. The repertoire was sequenced with immunoSEQ multiplex PCR; TCRdb's copy has only in-frame clones and lacks some. The sample includes approximately 250,000 clones, 84% seen only once; the top ten take under 4.5%. The material sequenced was PBMCs or T cells enriched from blood (not recorded which). These receptors all come from a man aged 30 to 45 with acute COVID-19.

The genes are TRBV9 and TRBJ2-3, with 9 bases lining up with TRBD2. The ends lost 3 bases at V and 4 bases at J; junction bases unmatched: 6. This CDR3 has 15 amino acids. CDR1 and CDR2 from the germline V gene are SGDLS and YYNGEE. The CDR3 nucleotides are TGTGCCAGCAGCGCATATAGCGGGAGTGCAGATACGCAGTATTTT. This codes for CASSAYSGSADTQYF.

This chain connects TRBV19 to TRBJ1-1, with TRBD1 identical over 8 bases. The CDR3 covers 13 residues. Looked up from germline, CDR1 is LNHDA and CDR2 is SQIVND (reference sequence). J lost 10 bases, V lost 6 bases, and 10 bases had no gene match. CDR3: CASSLTGGFLAFF. The CDR3 DNA reads TGTGCCAGTAGCCTCACAGGGGGATTTTTAGCTTTCTTT.

This clone was counted only a few times. The CDR3 protein is CASSLRSDTQYF. The DNA for the CDR3 is TGTGCCAGCAGCTTACGTTCAGATACGCAGTATTTT. V is TRBV13 and J is TRBJ2-3; D call uncertain. CDR1 is PRHDT, CDR2 FYEKMQ, per germline (reference sequence). Trimming took off 2 bases at V and 4 bases at J, with 4 bases between the two ends. This CDR3 contains 12 residues. The whole variable domain, filled in from reference TRBV13 and TRBJ2-3, reads AAGVIQSPRHLIKEKRETATLKCYPIPRHDTVYWYQQGPGQDPQFLISFYEKMQSDKGSIPDRFSAQQFSDYHSELNMSSLELGDSALYFCASSLRSDTQYFGPGTRLTVL.

This clone was observed once. V is TRBV10-1 and J is TRBJ2-1, with 12 bases matching TRBD2. The CDR3 extends over 16 amino acids. The germline gives CDR1 WNHNN, CDR2 SYGVQD (reference sequence). With 5 bases clipped from V and 11 bases from J, the junction kept 13 bases outside the gene matches. Here the CDR3 DNA reads TGCGCCAGCAGTTCTACTAGCGGGGGGTTGATTTCCAAGCAGTTCTTC. Amino acid sequence: CASSSTSGGLISKQFF.

CDR3 region: CASSSTGEYEKLFF. For the CDR3, the DNA is TGTGCCAGCAGTTCGACAGGGGAGTATGAAAAACTGTTTTTT. V gene TRBV28 combines with J gene TRBJ1-4; 8 bases are a match to TRBD1. V lost 4 bases and J lost 6; bases outside the gene matches: 4. The germline V gene has CDR1 MDHEN and CDR2 SYDVKM. The CDR3 runs 14 residues. The full variable domain, in which reference TRBV28 and TRBJ1-4 provide the parts outside the CDR3, is DVKVTQSSRYLVKRTGEKVFLECVQDMDHENMFWYRQDPGLGLRLIYFSYDVKMKEKGDIPEGYSVSREKKERFSLILESASTNQTSMYLCASSSTGEYEKLFFGSGTQLSVL.

This chain uses TRBV7-6 with TRBJ1-3, with D hard to call. V gave up 5 bases and J gave up 0 bases, with 11 bases separating them. The CDR3 spans 15 residues. Germline lookup yields CDR1 SGHVS and CDR2 FNYEAQ. The CDR3 DNA is TGTGCCAGCAGCCCCACTACCAGCTCTGGAAACACCATATATTTT. It specifies CASSPTTSSGNTIYF.

V usage is TRBV6-4 and J usage is TRBJ2-2; 8 bases agree with TRBD1. CDR1 and CDR2 from the germline V gene are MRHNA and SNTAGT. V was pared by 5 bases and J by 5 bases, with 10 bases of the junction left unmatched. There are 16 residues in the CDR3. The chain's CDR3 is CASSPLTGVGTGELFF. CDR3 DNA sequence: TGTGCCAGCAGTCCGCTGACAGGGGTTGGGACCGGGGAGCTGTTTTTT.

V gene TRBV7-8 combines with J gene TRBJ2-1, with D perhaps matching TRBD2 (6 bases). Germline CDR1 SGHVS, CDR2 FQNEAQ. V was pared by 5 bases and J by 12 bases, with 14 bases between. The CDR3 consists of 12 residues. The CDR3 nucleotides read TGTGCCAGCAGCCAAACGGGGGTCGGGCAGTTCTTC. Protein product: CASSQTGVGQFF. The whole variable domain, remainder taken from reference TRBV7-8 and TRBJ2-1, is GAGVSQSPRYKVAKRGQDVALRCDPISGHVSLFWYQQALGQGPEFLTYFQNEAQLDKSGLPSDRFFAERPEGSVSTLKIQRTQQEDSAVYLCASSQTGVGQFFGPGTRLTVL.

CDR3 sequence (DNA): TGTGCCAGCAGGGCTGGGGGGGAGCAAGGCTACACCTTC. Translation gives CASRAGGEQGYTF. The V and J genes are TRBV27 and TRBJ1-2; a weak D match, TRBD1 (5 bases). The CDR3 has 13 amino acids. Trimming pared 6 bases from V and 8 bases from J, leaving 16 bases between. Germline lookup yields CDR1 MNHEY and CDR2 SMNVEV (reference sequence).

The V gene is TRBV27, the J gene TRBJ1-1, with D possibly matching TRBD1 (6 bases). This CDR3 spans 13 amino acids. V lost 6 bases and J lost 6, with 14 bases in between. Germline loops: CDR1 MNHEY, CDR2 SMNVEV (reference sequence). CDR3 protein: CASRIRGRAEAFF. CDR3 coding DNA: TGTGCCAGCAGGATCAGGGGAAGGGCTGAAGCTTTCTTT.

V usage is TRBV4-2 and J usage is TRBJ2-1; D is unclear. CDR1 LGHNA and CDR2 YNFKEQ come from the germline V gene. The CDR3 length is 15 residues. Deletions cut 0 bases from V and 6 bases from J, with 12 bases between. CDR3 coding DNA: TGTGCCAGCAGCCAAGATCGCGGAGTAGCCAATGAGCAGTTCTTC. Translation gives CASSQDRGVANEQFF.

This chain links TRBV24-1 with TRBJ2-3, with D uncertain. The CDR3 has 13 residues. Germline V lookup: CDR1 KGHDR, CDR2 SFDVKD. Trimming took 6 bases from V and 0 from J, leaving 6 bases between them. The CDR3 DNA follows: TGTGCCACCAGTTTCACTAGCACAGATACGCAGTATTTT. Amino acids: CATSFTSTDTQYF.

The V and J genes are TRBV19 and TRBJ2-1; D unclear. V lost 5 bases, J lost 4 bases, and 12 bases lay in between. Germline CDR1 LNHDA, CDR2 SQIVND (reference sequence). CDR3 length equals 14 residues. The CDR3 reads CASSLDWQYNEQFF. CDR3 bases: TGTGCCAGTAGTCTCGATTGGCAATACAATGAGCAGTTCTTC.

The rearrangement links TRBV11-1 to TRBJ2-1, with 9 nucleotides matching TRBD1. The CDR3 is 16 amino acids. The V segment lost 1 base and the J segment 9 bases; nucleotides outside the gene matches: 10. Germline assignment: CDR1 SGHAT and CDR2 FQDESV (reference sequence). CDR3: CASSLGGGQGTSEQFF. DNA of the CDR3: TGTGCCAGCAGCTTAGGCGGGGGACAGGGAACTAGTGAGCAGTTCTTC.

This chain uses TRBV30 with TRBJ2-5, with TRBD1 matching 7 bases. The V gene's germline CDR1 is GTSNPN and CDR2 SVGIG (reference sequence). CDR3 length equals 14 residues. V lost 4 bases to trimming and J lost 1 base; unmatched junction nucleotides: 6. The DNA for the CDR3 is TGTGCCTGGATCCCCGGACAGGCCCAAGAGACCCAGTACTTC. Protein sequence: CAWIPGQAQETQYF.

The chain is built from TRBV24-1 and TRBJ1-5; D ambiguous. This CDR3 comprises 13 residues. V lost 9 bases and J lost 2, with 10 bases in between. The V gene's germline CDR1 is KGHDR and CDR2 SFDVKD. The CDR3 sequence is CATGRAGNQPQHF. CDR3 DNA sequence: TGTGCCACCGGGCGGGCGGGCAATCAGCCCCAGCATTTT.

The V and J genes are TRBV11-3 and TRBJ1-2; 9 nucleotides align to TRBD1. CDR3 length: 19 residues. Germline V gene lookup returns CDR1 SGHNT and CDR2 YENEEA. V trimming: 1 base; J trimming: 6 bases; junction bases outside the gene matches: 18. In DNA, the CDR3 is TGTGCCAGCAGCTTAGCCTTTATGGGACAGGGAATCAAACTTGATGGCTACACCTTC. The encoded protein is CASSLAFMGQGIKLDGYTF.

This clone was picked up one time. Within the sample, other DNA sequences also encode this same CDR3. The genes are TRBV18 and TRBJ1-5; a weak D match, TRBD1 (5 bases). CDR1 and CDR2 from the germline V gene are KGHSH and LQKENI. This CDR3 is 13 amino acids long. Trimming cost V 2 bases and J 5 bases, with 7 bases left between them. CDR3 loop: CASSPDRDQPQHF. Here the CDR3 DNA reads TGTGCCAGCTCACCAGACAGAGATCAGCCCCAGCATTTT.

The chain uses TRBV19 and TRBJ2-3; 8 bases fit TRBD2. Losses at the gene ends were 6 bases for V and 5 bases for J; bases not matched to a gene: 7. Germline loops: CDR1 LNHDA, CDR2 SQIVND (reference sequence). There are 14 residues in the CDR3. The chain's CDR3 is CASSTGGAVDTQYF. CDR3 bases: TGTGCCAGTAGCACCGGGGGGGCCGTAGATACGCAGTATTTT.

In this sample, this clone turned up once. V gene TRBV4-1 combines with J gene TRBJ1-4; 7 bases match TRBD1. The CDR3 contains 17 residues. Per germline, CDR1 MGHRA and CDR2 YSYEKL. The ends lost 3 bases at V and 1 base at J; junction bases unmatched: 8. For the CDR3, the DNA is TGCGCCAGCAGCCAGTCGGGGACAGCCCTAACTAATGAAAAACTGTTTTTT. Amino acids: CASSQSGTALTNEKLFF.

This clone was recorded once. V and J are TRBV6-2 or TRBV6-3 and TRBJ1-5; D is unclear. This CDR3 region has 15 residues. Germline CDR1 and CDR2: MNHEY and SVGEGT. V lost 5 bases to trimming and J lost 1 base, with 12 bases between them. This CDR3 reads CASSPDAVSNQPQHF. The CDR3 coding sequence is TGTGCCAGCAGTCCAGACGCGGTAAGCAATCAGCCCCAGCATTTT.

For this clone: A read error may account for a junction end that differs from germline. V and J are TRBV11-3 and TRBJ2-1, with a weak D call TRBD2 (6 bases). This CDR3 comprises 13 residues. Per the germline V gene, CDR1 is SGHNT and CDR2 is YENEEA. CDR3 in amino acids: CASSRDSDNEQFF. The CDR3 DNA reads TGTGCCAGCTCCCGGGACTCCGACAATGAGCAGTTCTTC.

The rearrangement joins TRBV20-1 to TRBJ1-4; D is ambiguous. There are 12 residues in the CDR3. V was cut by 3 bases and J by 7 bases, with 9 bases left in between. CDR1 DFQATT and CDR2 SNEGSKA come from the germline V gene (reference sequence). The CDR3 sequence: CSASTRAEKLFF. In DNA, the CDR3 is TGCAGTGCTAGTACTAGGGCTGAAAAACTGTTTTTT.

The rearrangement links TRBV7-9 to TRBJ1-5; D not certain. Germline V CDR1 and CDR2: SEHNR, FQNEAQ (reference sequence). Deletions cut 2 bases from V and 4 bases from J, with 6 bases between. CDR3 length: 13 residues. The CDR3 loop reads CASSLSGNQPQHF. The DNA for the CDR3 is TGTGCCAGCAGCTTATCGGGGAATCAGCCCCAGCATTTT.

The V and J genes are TRBV6-2 or TRBV6-3 and TRBJ2-1; the match to TRBD2 covers 7 bases. Trimming at V came to 0 bases and at J to 9 bases, leaving 11 bases not matched to a gene. CDR3 length equals 16 residues. Looked up from germline, CDR1 is MNHEY and CDR2 is SVGEGT. CDR3 protein: CASSYSRAGRSSEQFF. Here the CDR3 DNA reads TGTGCCAGCAGTTACTCGAGAGCGGGGAGATCGAGTGAGCAGTTCTTC.

This chain joins TRBV10-1 and TRBJ2-7, with D perhaps matching TRBD1 (6 bases). The CDR3 is 11 amino acids. Looked up from germline, CDR1 is WNHNN and CDR2 is SYGVQD (reference sequence). V was shortened by 10 bases and J by 6 bases, with 13 bases between the two germline ends. Here the CDR3 reads CATEGETEQYV. CDR3 DNA sequence: TGCGCCACCGAGGGGGAAACCGAGCAGTACGTC.

The genes are TRBV19 and TRBJ1-1; D remains ambiguous. The CDR3 covers 15 residues. With 5 bases removed from V and 6 bases from J, the gap between germline ends came to 19 bases. Germline V gives CDR1 LNHDA, CDR2 SQIVND (reference sequence). The CDR3 DNA reads as TGTGCCAGTAGTGTCAACCCTATTTCGTCTGCTGAAGCTTTCTTT. It codes for CASSVNPISSAEAFF.

This chain links TRBV30 with TRBJ1-5; 9 nucleotides line up with TRBD1. The germline V gene has CDR1 GTSNPN and CDR2 SVGIG (reference sequence). Germline trimming cut 1 base from V and 5 bases from J; bases unmatched to any gene: 9. The CDR3 extends over 16 amino acids. CDR3: CAWSDPGTGRYQPQHF. CDR3 in DNA: TGTGCCTGGAGTGACCCCGGGACAGGGAGGTATCAGCCCCAGCATTTT.

V usage is TRBV5-4 and J usage is TRBJ2-3, with TRBD2 identical over 9 bases. The germline gives CDR1 SGHNT, CDR2 YYREEE (reference sequence). The V gene end was trimmed by 2 bases and the J gene end by 4 bases; junction bases not matched to a gene: 5. There are 15 residues in the CDR3. This CDR3 is CASSLAGGGADTQYF. CDR3 DNA sequence: TGTGCCAGCAGCTTAGCGGGAGGAGGCGCAGATACGCAGTATTTT.

This rearrangement joins TRBV5-1 to TRBJ2-3; D is unclear. Germline V gene sequence: CDR1 SGHRS, CDR2 YFSETQ. This CDR3 is built from 15 residues. V lost 1 base to trimming and J lost 6 bases, with 15 bases between them. The CDR3: CASSLRGTARDTQYF. The CDR3 coding sequence is TGCGCCAGCAGCTTGAGAGGAACTGCAAGGGATACGCAGTATTTT.